These 30 T cell receptor beta chains originate from one sample sequenced in a study of Ad26.COV2.S vaccination and SARS-CoV-2 variants. Assay: immunoSEQ multiplex PCR; the TCRdb copy retains only in-frame clones and omits some. The repertoire has 200,000 to 250,000 clones, over 75% of them found once; the top ten carry approximately 11%. Treatment here: around 19 received Ad26.COV2.S at low or high dose, single or two shots; about 5 received placebo; per-sample allocation not given. Material that was analyzed had been drawn on day 63 after the first vaccine or placebo injection. The sequences come from peripheral blood, collected in a trial of Ad26.COV2.S vaccine versus placebo. These receptors came from a person between 18 and 60 years old who received the Ad26.COV2.S COVID-19 vaccine or a placebo.

CDR3 nucleotides: TGCGCCAGCAGTGGCGGGGAGGGCACGCAGTATTTT. Translating gives CASSGGEGTQYF. J is TRBJ2-3 and V is TRBV4-1; 7 bases match TRBD2. Germline V CDR1 and CDR2: MGHRA, YSYEKL. This CDR3 contains 12 residues. V was clipped by 6 bases and J by 9 bases; unmatched bases: 6.

The chain combines TRBV5-6 with TRBJ2-1; tentative D call: TRBD1 (5 bases). The CDR3 runs 15 residues. The germline V and J ends were trimmed by 1 base and 3 bases, with 11 bases remaining between them. Germline CDR1 is SGHDT and CDR2 is YYEEEE. The CDR3 protein is CASSLPRDGYNEQFF. The CDR3 DNA is TGTGCCAGCAGCTTGCCCAGGGATGGCTACAATGAGCAGTTCTTC.

This rearrangement joins TRBV5-1 to TRBJ2-3, with 14 bases identical to TRBD2. The length of the CDR3 is 17 residues. The germline V gene has CDR1 SGHRS and CDR2 YFSETQ. Trimming took 3 bases from V and 4 from J; bases not matched to a gene: 7. As DNA, the CDR3 is TGCGCCAGCAGCTCCGGGACTAGCGGGAGTGGCGCAGATACGCAGTATTTT. Translating gives CASSSGTSGSGADTQYF.

The gene calls are TRBV11-2 and TRBJ2-5; D possibly matches TRBD1 or TRBD2 (5 bases each). The CDR3 is 19 residues long. Deletions cut 1 base from V and 4 bases from J, with 25 bases between. CDR1 and CDR2 (germline): SGHAT, FQNNGV. CDR3 coding DNA: TGTGCCAGCAGCTTAGTAGTATTATTGAGGGACGGTGGGCGAGAGACCCAGTACTTC. The encoded protein is CASSLVVLLRDGGRETQYF.

This clone came up a few times. The chain employs TRBV19 and TRBJ1-5, with a possible D match to TRBD1 (5 bases). V dropped 5 bases and J dropped 3 bases, with 8 bases sitting between them. The germline V gene has CDR1 LNHDA and CDR2 SQIVND (reference sequence). The CDR3 has 13 amino acids. The CDR3 coding sequence is TGTGCCAGTAGTCTCGGGGCCAATCAGCCCCAGCATTTT. It specifies CASSLGANQPQHF.

The chain is built from TRBV7-8 and TRBJ2-1, with D possibly TRBD1 on 5 matching bases. The germline V gene has CDR1 SGHVS and CDR2 FQNEAQ. V was clipped by 1 base and J by 14 bases, with 12 bases between them. This CDR3 is built from 12 residues. The CDR3 region is CASSLVQGPKFF. CDR3 in DNA: TGTGCCAGCAGCTTAGTCCAGGGTCCGAAGTTCTTC.

This clone came up a few times. This chain joins TRBV30 and TRBJ1-5; D is perhaps TRBD1 (6 bases). V was cut by 2 bases and J by 6 bases, with 11 bases left in between. Germline CDR1 and CDR2: GTSNPN and SVGIG (reference sequence). The CDR3 sequence is 13 residues long. CDR3 amino acids: CAWSWGGGQPQHF. The CDR3 DNA reads TGTGCCTGGAGTTGGGGGGGCGGTCAGCCCCAGCATTTT.

CDR3 sequence: CASSLIGSSTDTQYF. CDR3 coding DNA: TGCGCCAGCAGCTTGATAGGGAGTAGCACAGATACGCAGTATTTT. The gene calls are TRBV5-1 and TRBJ2-3; tentative D call: TRBD2 (5 bases). The CDR3 consists of 15 residues. The germline V gene has CDR1 SGHRS and CDR2 YFSETQ. With 1 base removed from V and 0 bases from J, the gap between germline ends came to 9 bases.

The J gene is TRBJ1-5, the V gene TRBV4-3; D gene ambiguous. The V gene's germline CDR1 is LGHNA and CDR2 YSLEER. The V and J ends lost 0 bases and 4 bases respectively, with 13 bases between them. The CDR3 sequence is 16 residues long. The CDR3 region has the DNA TGCGCCAGCAGCCAAGAAGGATCCGGAACTAATCAGCCCCAGCATTTT. Its translation is CASSQEGSGTNQPQHF.

This clone was counted a few times. The gene calls are TRBV6-1 and TRBJ2-2; D ambiguous. There are 15 residues in the CDR3. V was trimmed by 3 bases and J by 2 bases, leaving 10 bases between them. Germline loops: CDR1 MNHNS, CDR2 SASEGT. CDR3 in DNA: TGTGCCAGCAGTGATTTCGGCCTTAACACCGGGGAGCTGTTTTTT. It specifies CASSDFGLNTGELFF.

The J gene is TRBJ2-7, the V gene TRBV11-1; D unresolved. The CDR3 is 14 amino acids. Deletions cut 1 base from V and 1 base from J, with 8 bases between. Germline V gene sequence: CDR1 SGHAT, CDR2 FQDESV (reference sequence). The CDR3 DNA reads TGTGCCAGCAGCTTAGTTACGGGTTCCTACGAGCAGTACTTC. Translation: CASSLVTGSYEQYF.

The chain carries TRBV27 and TRBJ2-1; possible D gene TRBD2, 5 bases. In germline, CDR1 is MNHEY, CDR2 SMNVEV (reference sequence). The CDR3 is 16 residues long. V shed 9 bases and J shed 5 bases, with 23 bases lying between them. CDR3 bases: TGTGCCAGTCACCCTCAGCCGAGCGGAGCCGACAATGAGCAGTTCTTC. Protein product: CASHPQPSGADNEQFF.

This chain joins TRBV10-1 and TRBJ2-1; D uncertain. Between the trimmed V and J ends, which lost 3 bases and 2 bases, there was a span of 8 bases. The CDR3 is 14 residues long. Germline values: CDR1 WNHNN, CDR2 SYGVQD (reference sequence). CDR3 sequence reads: CASSDSSPYNEQFF. The CDR3 DNA is TGCGCCAGCAGTGACAGTTCACCCTACAATGAGCAGTTCTTC.

A word on this clone: Sequence at one end of the junction differs from germline and may be a read error. The chain joins TRBV6-5 to TRBJ2-6; D uncertain. In germline, CDR1 is MNHEY, CDR2 SVGAGI. The CDR3 is 16 residues long. Here the CDR3 reads CASRYSRVSGANVLTF. The CDR3 nucleotides are TGTGCCAGCAGATACTCCCGGGTCTCTGGGGCCAACGTCCTGACTTTC.

The CDR3 region is CASLRQGVGTDTQYF. CDR3 nucleotide sequence: TGTGCCAGCCTCAGACAGGGTGTAGGCACAGATACGCAGTATTTT. The chain links TRBV2 to TRBJ2-3; 7 bases match TRBD1. After removal of 8 bases from V and 1 base from J, the junction contained 9 bases not matched to a gene. The CDR3 extends over 15 amino acids. From germline, CDR1 is SNHLY and CDR2 FYNNEI.

The rearrangement links TRBV19 to TRBJ1-5; possibly TRBD1 for D (6 bases). The CDR3 loop spans 16 amino acids. Trimming took off 7 bases at V and 0 bases at J, with 16 bases between the two ends. Per germline, CDR1 LNHDA and CDR2 SQIVND (reference sequence). The CDR3 DNA follows: TGTGCCAGTACCATAGCTGGACAGTATAGCAATCAGCCCCAGCATTTT. Protein sequence: CASTIAGQYSNQPQHF.

The chain couples TRBV14 to TRBJ2-1; D remains ambiguous. Trimming took 2 bases from V and 4 from J, leaving 15 bases between them. The germline gives CDR1 SGHDN, CDR2 FVKESK. The CDR3 length is 16 residues. CDR3 bases: TGTGCCAGCAGCCAATATCCTCGGAGCCAATACAATGAGCAGTTCTTC. This translates into CASSQYPRSQYNEQFF.

The chain combines TRBV6-1 with TRBJ2-3; 14 nucleotides match TRBD2. CDR1 and CDR2 from the germline V gene are MNHNS and SASEGT. The CDR3 is made up of 15 amino acids. The J segment lost 4 bases and the V segment lost 3 bases, leaving 0 bases of the junction unmatched. In DNA form, the CDR3 reads TGTGCCAGCAGTGAGACTAGCGGGGGGGCAGATACGCAGTATTTT. Translating it yields CASSETSGGADTQYF.

CDR3 sequence: CASRTRGNTGELFF. DNA of the CDR3: TGTGCGTCCCGGACAAGGGGGAACACCGGGGAGCTGTTTTTT. This chain joins TRBV7-9 and TRBJ2-2, with a tentative D call TRBD1 (5 bases). The CDR3 loop spans 14 amino acids. From germline, CDR1 is SEHNR and CDR2 FQNEAQ (reference sequence).

The chain is built from TRBV28 and TRBJ1-1; possible D gene TRBD1, 6 bases. Germline assignment: CDR1 MDHEN and CDR2 SYDVKM. The CDR3 is 13 amino acids. Trimming stripped 8 bases from V and 4 bases from J, with 14 bases between. The CDR3 DNA sequence: TGTGCCAGCGGTGAACAGGGAACCACTGAAGCTTTCTTT. As protein: CASGEQGTTEAFF.

In DNA, the CDR3 is TGTGCCAGCAGTTTCAGGGGCTCGGAGACCCAGTACTTC. Amino acid sequence: CASSFRGSETQYF. The chain recombines TRBV12-3 or TRBV12-4 with TRBJ2-5, with a possible D match to TRBD1 (6 bases). Trimming pared 3 bases from V and 5 bases from J, leaving 10 bases between. The CDR3 length is 13 residues.

V is TRBV18 and J is TRBJ1-1; no firm D call. V was clipped by 2 bases and J by 1 base, with 11 bases between them. The CDR3 extends over 15 amino acids. In germline, CDR1 is KGHSH, CDR2 LQKENI. Here the CDR3 DNA reads TGTGCCAGCTCACCATTGGAAGGGAAGAACACTGAAGCTTTCTTT. It is translated as CASSPLEGKNTEAFF.

V gene TRBV20-1 combines with J gene TRBJ2-7, with 8 bases identical to TRBD2. The CDR3 loop spans 14 amino acids. Trimming took 3 bases from V and 2 from J; bases not matched to a gene: 6. Germline CDR1 DFQATT, CDR2 SNEGSKA (reference sequence). As DNA, the CDR3 is TGCAGTGCTAGTGGTAGCGGGGTAACCTACGAGCAGTACTTC. It yields the protein CSASGSGVTYEQYF.

This sequence joins TRBV7-9 and TRBJ2-1; tentatively, D is TRBD1 (5 bases). CDR3 size: 13 residues. The V end was cut by 5 bases, the J end by 8 bases, with 13 bases between. Germline values: CDR1 SEHNR, CDR2 FQNEAQ (reference sequence). The CDR3 DNA follows: TGTGCCAGCAGCCCTCAAGGGGTGGATGAGCAGTTCTTC. Amino acid sequence: CASSPQGVDEQFF.

The V gene is TRBV18, the J gene TRBJ2-2; D is perhaps TRBD1 (6 bases). The CDR3 spans 12 residues. V lost 6 bases, J lost 4 bases, and 6 bases lay in between. CDR1 KGHSH and CDR2 LQKENI come from the germline V gene. CDR3 residues: CASSTGTGELFF. The CDR3 bases are TGTGCCAGCTCGACAGGCACCGGGGAGCTGTTTTTT.

The gene calls are TRBV6-5 and TRBJ1-2, with 7 bases aligning to TRBD1. Per the germline V gene, CDR1 is MNHEY and CDR2 is SVGAGI. CDR3 size: 12 residues. V shed 6 bases, J shed 7 bases, and the junction held 5 bases outside the gene matches. This chain's CDR3 is CASRQGSGGYTF. DNA for the CDR3: TGTGCCAGCAGACAGGGGTCGGGTGGCTACACCTTC.

The chain links TRBV19 to TRBJ2-2, with unresolved D. CDR3 length: 17 amino acids. Germline V gene sequence: CDR1 LNHDA, CDR2 SQIVND (reference sequence). V was shortened by 3 bases and J by 3 bases, with 17 bases between the two germline ends. The CDR3 spells CASSMGRTSTYTGELFF. The CDR3 DNA reads TGTGCCAGTAGTATGGGTAGAACGTCTACATACACCGGGGAGCTGTTTTTT.

The CDR3 sequence is CAITGHKNEKLFF. The CDR3 DNA sequence: TGTGCCATCACGGGACATAAGAATGAAAAACTGTTTTTT. The chain carries TRBV10-3 and TRBJ1-4, with D perhaps matching TRBD1 (6 bases). CDR3 length: 13 residues. The V gene's germline CDR1 is ENHRY and CDR2 SYGVKD. The V and J ends lost 7 bases and 5 bases respectively, with 11 bases between them.

The CDR3 DNA reads TGTGCCAGCAACCACGGGACTAGCAACACAGATACGCAGTATTTT. Its protein product is CASNHGTSNTDTQYF. This sequence joins TRBV6-5 and TRBJ2-3; TRBD2 matches at 9 bases. Germline lookup yields CDR1 MNHEY and CDR2 SVGAGI. J lost 2 bases, V lost 7 bases, and 7 bases had no gene match. The CDR3 runs 15 residues.

This clone showed up just once. The chain joins TRBV11-2 to TRBJ2-2, with D possibly being TRBD1 or TRBD2 (5 bases each). CDR1 and CDR2 (germline): SGHAT, FQNNGV. V lost 7 bases, J lost 4 bases, and 16 bases lay in between. The CDR3 runs to 15 residues. CDR3 amino acids: CASTPGTRGTGELFF. CDR3 sequence (DNA): TGTGCCAGCACCCCCGGCACTAGGGGCACCGGGGAGCTGTTTTTT.